This T cell receptor (beta chain) was sequenced during a study of human T cells and chemical hapten exposure. Study-level points and caveats: DPC sensitization produced no change in TCRs with frequency above 1 in 1000. Patch test score was positively correlated with the counts of PT1 expanded TCRs.

As regards this clonotype: Its antigen is as yet unknown.

Regarding time point: pre-sensitization, week 0. Treatment defined: therapeutic diphenylcyclopropenone sensitization with weekly scalp DPC. Separate cDNA molecules received unique molecular identifiers, which the library attached to them. A single record per CDR3 protein comes from TCRdb applying MiXCR to the RACE reads. This sample carries about 270,000 distinct CDR3 sequences, 7.5% to 9% of them seen once, and the ten largest clones take more than 1%. V was shortened by 3 bases and J by 5 bases, with 14 bases between the two germline ends. Germline V gives CDR1 ENHRY, CDR2 SYGVKD. This CDR3 region has 15 residues.

This TCR came from a man between 18 and 29 years old with alopecia areata. Some clones in this sample may be carry-over from other donors' samples. Sequenced material: whole blood, taken in connection with sensitization to the hapten diphenylcyclopropenone (DPC). V usage is TRBV10-3 and J usage is TRBJ1-3, with D possibly TRBD1 on 6 matching bases. The CDR3 sequence is CAISDSGQMRNTIYF. The CDR3 DNA sequence: TGTGCCATCAGTGATTCTGGACAGATGAGAAACACCATATATTTT.